The 21 T cell receptor beta chains below all came from one sample that was sequenced in a study of T-cell memory formation after mild COVID-19. TCRdb recomputed calls from the 5' RACE reads with MiXCR, one row per CDR3 protein. The data show about 340,000 distinct CDR3 sequences, with 20% to 25% seen just once and 20% to 25% held by the top ten. Sample: PBMCs or a T cell subset sorted from them (not recorded which). The origin of the receptors is a man in his late teens or twenties who had mild COVID-19 (a few samples of this study predate the infection). Cell type and time point are not known.

This clonotype was seen repeatedly, ten times or more. The J gene is TRBJ2-5, the V gene TRBV15; weak D call: TRBD2 (5 bases). V was shortened by 1 base and J by 2 bases, with 11 bases between the two germline ends. Germline V gene lookup returns CDR1 LNHNV and CDR2 YYDKDF (reference sequence). CDR3 length equals 15 residues. The CDR3 region is CATSRARTEQETQYF. CDR3 bases: TGTGCCACCAGCAGAGCCCGGACTGAACAAGAGACCCAGTACTTC.

The rearrangement links TRBV20-1 to TRBJ2-2; D may be TRBD1 (6 bases). The CDR3 runs to 14 residues. Per the germline V gene, CDR1 is DFQATT and CDR2 is SNEGSKA (reference sequence). V was clipped by 1 base and J by 0 bases, with 6 bases between them. In nucleotides, the CDR3 is TGCAGTGCTAGAGGGACAGCGAACACCGGGGAGCTGTTTTTT. Protein product: CSARGTANTGELFF.

The chain joins TRBV6-2 or TRBV6-3 to TRBJ1-5; D remains ambiguous. CDR1 and CDR2 from the germline V gene are MNHEY and SVGEGT. Between the trimmed V and J ends, which lost 2 bases and 0 bases, there was a span of 11 bases. CDR3 size: 16 residues. The CDR3 protein is CASSYEGGYSNQPQHF. In nucleotides, the CDR3 is TGTGCCAGCAGTTACGAGGGCGGCTATAGCAATCAGCCCCAGCATTTT.

The V call is TRBV12-3 or TRBV12-4, the J call TRBJ2-1; 7 nucleotides agree with TRBD2. The CDR3 runs to 16 residues. J gave up 1 base and V 5 bases, and 8 bases lay outside the gene matches. DNA for the CDR3: TGTGCCAGCAGTCCCACGGGCGGGGGATCCTACAATGAGCAGTTCTTC. This sequence encodes CASSPTGGGSYNEQFF.

This clonotype was recorded a few times. V and J are TRBV15 and TRBJ2-5; 9 bases map to TRBD1. Germline assignment: CDR1 LNHNV and CDR2 YYDKDF (reference sequence). The CDR3 runs 15 residues. After removal of 2 bases from V and 3 bases from J, the junction contained 4 bases not matched to a gene. The CDR3 sequence: CATSRRGQGEETQYF. In DNA form, the CDR3 reads TGTGCCACCAGCAGAAGGGGACAGGGAGAAGAGACCCAGTACTTC.

V and J are TRBV29-1 and TRBJ1-1, with 8 positions matching TRBD1. CDR3 size: 15 residues. Germline V gene lookup returns CDR1 SQVTM and CDR2 ANQGSEA. Trimming removed 7 bases from V and 8 bases from J; junction bases left unmatched: 18. As DNA, the CDR3 is TGCAGCGGATCGAAAATAACAGGGGGAATGGGGGAAGCTTTCTTT. It encodes CSGSKITGGMGEAFF.

This clonotype was counted only a few times. V and J are TRBV7-2 and TRBJ1-1, with D perhaps matching TRBD1 (6 bases). Trimming cost V 4 bases and J 4 bases, with 16 bases left between them. This CDR3 comprises 15 residues. Germline V gene lookup returns CDR1 SGHTA and CDR2 FQGNSA. The DNA for the CDR3 is TGTGCCAGCAGCTCGATGGGGGCGGCCGGCACTGAAGCTTTCTTT. Its protein is CASSSMGAAGTEAFF.

The chain links TRBV7-3 to TRBJ2-6; D possibly uses TRBD1 or TRBD2 (6 bases each). With 8 bases removed from V and 0 bases from J, the gap between germline ends came to 17 bases. Germline CDR1 and CDR2: SGHTA and FQGTGA. The CDR3 loop spans 17 amino acids. This chain's CDR3 is CASPGGGRISGANVLTF. DNA of the CDR3: TGTGCCAGCCCCGGTGGGGGGCGGATCTCTGGGGCCAACGTCCTGACTTTC.

The chain carries TRBV9 and TRBJ2-6; tentatively, D is TRBD1 (6 bases). This CDR3 region has 16 residues. Deletions cut 4 bases from V and 2 bases from J, with 13 bases between. The germline V gene has CDR1 SGDLS and CDR2 YYNGEE. This chain's CDR3 is CASSPDPGAGANVLTF. In DNA form, the CDR3 reads TGTGCCAGCAGCCCCGACCCAGGGGCTGGGGCCAACGTCCTGACTTTC.

The V and J genes are TRBV4-2 and TRBJ2-3; 13 bases fit TRBD2. With V trimmed by 2 bases and J by 6 bases, 17 bases remained unmatched. The CDR3 runs to 20 residues. The germline V gene encodes CDR1 LGHNA and CDR2 YNFKEQ. Here the CDR3 reads CASSQSPLAGGTHPRDTQYF. For the CDR3, the DNA is TGTGCCAGCAGCCAATCCCCACTAGCGGGGGGGACCCACCCCCGGGATACGCAGTATTTT.

CDR3 nucleotide sequence: TGCGCCAGCAGCCACCTACTTGCAACTAATGAAAAACTGTTTTTT. Translating gives CASSHLLATNEKLFF. The chain has TRBV4-1 and TRBJ1-4, with no clear D. CDR3 size: 15 residues. Germline lookup yields CDR1 MGHRA and CDR2 YSYEKL. V was clipped by 3 bases and J by 0 bases, with 8 bases between them.

The rearrangement links TRBV27 to TRBJ2-7; 12 nucleotides line up with TRBD1. From germline, CDR1 is MNHEY and CDR2 SMNVEV (reference sequence). The CDR3 has 16 amino acids. The J segment lost 6 bases and the V segment lost 1 base, leaving 7 bases of the junction unmatched. The CDR3 coding sequence is TGTGCCAGCAGTTTATACGGGACAGGGGGCGGATTCGAGCAGTACGTC. This sequence encodes CASSLYGTGGGFEQYV.

This clonotype has at least ten counts. V usage is TRBV28 and J usage is TRBJ1-1; D unresolved. With 3 bases removed from V and 12 bases from J, the gap between germline ends came to 23 bases. The V gene's germline CDR1 is MDHEN and CDR2 SYDVKM. The CDR3 sequence is 15 residues long. CDR3 DNA sequence: TGTGCCAGCAGTTTCTTCGCACGGCAGGTGGTTAAAACTTTCTTT. This gives the protein CASSFFARQVVKTFF.

The gene calls are TRBV5-1 and TRBJ2-5; D is perhaps TRBD2 (5 bases). The CDR3 totals 12 residues. Germline lookup yields CDR1 SGHRS and CDR2 YFSETQ. V gave up 3 bases and J gave up 5 bases, with 8 bases separating them. CDR3 protein: CASSSRRETQYF. As DNA, the CDR3 is TGCGCCAGCAGCTCGAGGAGGGAGACCCAGTACTTC.

This clonotype has more than one count but fewer than ten. The CDR3 is CASSILTGAGETQYF. In DNA, the CDR3 is TGTGCCAGCTCTATCTTGACAGGGGCAGGGGAGACCCAGTACTTC. V and J are TRBV12-3 or TRBV12-4 and TRBJ2-5, with TRBD1 identical over 8 bases. The CDR3 length is 15 residues. Trimming took 8 bases from V and 5 from J; bases not matched to a gene: 13.

This clonotype was recorded a few times. The chain is built from TRBV10-2 and TRBJ2-7; D call uncertain. Trimming pared 2 bases from V and 2 bases from J, leaving 10 bases between. Germline V gives CDR1 WSHSY, CDR2 SAAADI. The CDR3 covers 14 residues. The DNA of the CDR3 is TGCGCCAGCAGTGAGCCACGGTACCCCTACGAGCAGTACGTC. It yields the protein CASSEPRYPYEQYV.

The V call is TRBV5-1, the J call TRBJ2-3, with 8 nucleotides matching TRBD2. With V trimmed by 4 bases and J by 1 base, 8 bases remained unmatched. The CDR3 has 16 amino acids. Germline V CDR1 and CDR2: SGHRS, YFSETQ. In nucleotides, the CDR3 is TGCGCCAGCAGCCCCCCGACTAGCGAGGGCACAGATACGCAGTATTTT. This sequence encodes CASSPPTSEGTDTQYF.

The chain couples TRBV29-1 to TRBJ1-2, with TRBD1 as a possible D gene (6 bases). V was pared by 6 bases and J by 5 bases, with 28 bases between. The CDR3 loop spans 17 amino acids. Germline lookup yields CDR1 SQVTM and CDR2 ANQGSEA. For the CDR3, the DNA is TGCAGCGTACTCCACCCCCTTTTTGGACAGCCAACTTATGGCTACACCTTC. Its protein is CSVLHPLFGQPTYGYTF.

The chain is built from TRBV7-3 and TRBJ2-2; a weak D match, TRBD1 (5 bases). Germline CDR1 reads SGHTA; CDR2 reads FQGTGA. The CDR3 is 15 amino acids. The V gene lost 3 bases and the J gene lost 4 bases, with 12 bases spanning the gap. In DNA, the CDR3 is TGTGCCAGCAGCTTCTCCGCCAGGGCCACCGGGGAGCTGTTTTTT. As protein: CASSFSARATGELFF.

This clonotype was observed a few times. This chain links TRBV28 with TRBJ2-7; D possibly corresponds to TRBD1 (5 bases). This CDR3 has 14 residues. The germline CDR1 and CDR2 sequences are MDHEN and SYDVKM. V lost 8 bases and J lost 4, with 18 bases in between. This CDR3 is CASEGKSGSYEQYV. DNA for the CDR3: TGTGCCAGCGAAGGAAAGTCAGGGTCGTACGAGCAGTACGTC.

In DNA form, the CDR3 reads TGCAGTGCTAGATATCGGTTGGGGGAAAAACTGTTTTTT. As protein: CSARYRLGEKLFF. The rearrangement uses TRBV20-1 and TRBJ1-4, with unresolved D. CDR1 and CDR2 (germline): DFQATT, SNEGSKA (reference sequence). This CDR3 comprises 13 residues. V shed 2 bases and J shed 8 bases, with 12 bases lying between them.